This TCR beta chain was recorded in a study of regulatory T cells in long-lasting Graves disease. Sequencing libraries for TCR beta were prepared with iRepertoire HTBI primers and Arm-PCR of CDR3 regions. Via MiXCR, TCRdb re-called the multiplex PCR reads, giving one row per CDR3 protein. In the table there are roughly 400,000 distinct CDR3 sequences, around 16% of which are singletons. Time point denoted: newly diagnosed GD, antithyroid drugs for less than 3 months. PBMC RNA was the source of the TCR library. The V segment lost 6 bases and the J segment 2 bases; nucleotides outside the gene matches: 4. The CDR3 loop spans 13 amino acids. Germline CDR1 is SQVTM and CDR2 is ANQGSEA. These data were likewise used in another study, on T cells in Graves' hyperthyroidism and ophthalmopathy.

The origin of this receptor is a woman aged 40 to 50 with Graves disease. The input for sequencing was peripheral blood mononuclear cells (PBMCs), taken at new diagnosis, from a patient treated with antithyroid drugs. The V and J genes are TRBV29-1 and TRBJ2-1, with TRBD1 identical over 7 bases. CDR3 loop: CSVGTVPYNEQFF. CDR3 nucleotides: TGCAGCGTAGGGACAGTCCCCTACAATGAGCAGTTCTTC.